Each of the 29 T cell receptor beta chains below was sequenced from the same sample in a study of shared clonotypes between healthy human individuals. Produced via immunoSEQ multiplex PCR; TCRdb's table is partial and in-frame only. The sample contains roughly 2,300,000 clones, approximately 90% of which appear only once. What was sequenced was naive CD4+ T cells from PBMCs. Sample subset: CD45RA+ positively selected. The receptors were sampled from a man between 18 and 35 years old in good health. Some clones in this sample may be carry-over from other donors' samples.

The V call is TRBV27, the J call TRBJ2-1; the match to TRBD2 covers 12 bases. V lost 5 bases, J lost 8 bases, and 7 bases stayed unmatched. The CDR3 has 15 amino acids. Germline V gives CDR1 MNHEY, CDR2 SMNVEV (reference sequence). The chain's CDR3 is CASSPTSGRGDEQFF. CDR3 nucleotide sequence: TGTGCCAGCAGTCCGACTAGCGGGAGAGGGGATGAGCAGTTCTTC.

The J gene is TRBJ1-5, the V gene TRBV19; D is unclear. V was cut by 7 bases and J by 4 bases, with 14 bases left in between. CDR3 length: 14 residues. Germline CDR1 is LNHDA and CDR2 is SQIVND (reference sequence). The CDR3 spells CASTDGPGNQPQHF. The DNA for the CDR3 is TGTGCCAGTACCGACGGGCCGGGGAATCAGCCCCAGCATTTT.

V is TRBV18 and J is TRBJ1-1; D gene ambiguous. The CDR3 has 14 residues. V lost 3 bases, J lost 5 bases, and 13 bases lay in between. The V gene's germline CDR1 is KGHSH and CDR2 LQKENI. CDR3 residues: CASSPTRERTEAFF. In DNA form, the CDR3 reads TGTGCCAGCTCACCTACCCGGGAGCGGACTGAAGCTTTCTTT. The entire variable domain, with the rest obtained from reference TRBV18 and TRBJ1-1, is as follows: NAGVMQNPRHLVRRRGQEARLRCSPMKGHSHVYWYRQLPEEGLKFMVYLQKENIIDESGMPKERFSAEFPKEGPSILRIQQVVRGDSAAYFCASSPTRERTEAFFGQGTRLTVV.

This clone has just a few counts. The sample holds other DNA sequences that translate to the same CDR3. This chain uses TRBV6-5 with TRBJ2-5; D is undetermined. The CDR3 has 11 residues. The V end lost 2 bases, the J end lost 4 bases, and 2 bases lay between the germline ends. CDR1 MNHEY and CDR2 SVGAGI come from the germline V gene. The CDR3 DNA reads as TGTGCCAGCAGTTACGGAGAGACCCAGTACTTC. This gives the protein CASSYGETQYF.

Turning to this clone: The same CDR3 can be traced to other DNA sequences in this sample. V usage is TRBV28 and J usage is TRBJ1-3; D ambiguous. V was pared by 4 bases and J by 0 bases, with 7 bases between. The CDR3 sequence is 14 residues long. The germline gives CDR1 MDHEN, CDR2 SYDVKM. The CDR3, as DNA: TGTGCCAGCAGTTCCAGGTTCTCTGGAAACACCATATATTTT. It is translated as CASSSRFSGNTIYF.

The rearrangement uses TRBV27 and TRBJ2-7; D is possibly TRBD1 (6 bases). Trimming took off 2 bases at V and 1 base at J, with 18 bases between the two ends. Germline assignment: CDR1 MNHEY and CDR2 SMNVEV (reference sequence). The CDR3 has 17 residues. The CDR3 DNA is TGTGCCAGCAGTTTAGTTGCAGGGGTGACCGTATCCTACGAGCAGTACTTC. Amino acids: CASSLVAGVTVSYEQYF.

In DNA form, the CDR3 reads TGCGCCAGCAGCTCGGGACCTAGCATCTACGAGCAGTACTTC. This translates into CASSSGPSIYEQYF. The rearrangement uses TRBV5-1 and TRBJ2-7; D tentatively fits TRBD1 or TRBD2 (5 bases each). The CDR3 is 14 residues long. The germline gives CDR1 SGHRS, CDR2 YFSETQ. Trimming took 3 bases from V and 3 from J, leaving 13 bases between them. The complete variable domain, with remaining parts taken from reference TRBV5-1 and TRBJ2-7, reads KAGVTQTPRYLIKTRGQQVTLSCSPISGHRSVSWYQQTPGQGLQFLFEYFSETQRNKGNFPGRFSGRQFSNSRSEMNVSTLELGDSALYLCASSSGPSIYEQYFGPGTRLTVT.

The V and J genes are TRBV7-2 and TRBJ2-1, with D possibly matching TRBD1 (5 bases). The CDR3 loop spans 13 amino acids. V lost 4 bases, J lost 13 bases, and 17 bases lay in between. From germline, CDR1 is SGHTA and CDR2 FQGNSA. The chain's CDR3 is CASSSRELGAQFF. CDR3 nucleotide sequence: TGTGCCAGCAGCTCACGCGAGTTAGGGGCCCAGTTCTTC.

The chain uses TRBV11-2 and TRBJ2-7; D may be TRBD1 or TRBD2 (5 bases each). Germline V lookup: CDR1 SGHAT, CDR2 FQNNGV. V lost 5 bases and J 1 base, leaving 12 bases between the germline ends. This CDR3 region has 14 residues. The CDR3 sequence: CASSATRGSYEQYF. The DNA of the CDR3 is TGTGCCAGCAGCGCCACTAGGGGATCCTACGAGCAGTACTTC.

J is TRBJ1-4 and V is TRBV2; TRBD1 might be the D (6 bases). This CDR3 region has 13 residues. V lost 6 bases to trimming and J lost 8 bases, with 13 bases between them. CDR1 is SNHLY and CDR2 is FYNNEI in the germline V gene. CDR3 DNA sequence: TGTGCCAGCAGGCCCTCAGACAGGGAAAAACTGTTTTTT. This translates into CASRPSDREKLFF.

The chain joins TRBV15 to TRBJ2-3, with 15 bases matching TRBD2. The CDR3 sequence is 18 residues long. Germline trimming cut 5 bases from V and 3 bases from J; bases unmatched to any gene: 9. In germline, CDR1 is LNHNV, CDR2 YYDKDF (reference sequence). CDR3 bases: TGTGCCACCAGCCTAACTCCGGGACTAGCGGGAGGTACAGATACGCAGTATTTT. The encoded protein is CATSLTPGLAGGTDTQYF. Together with reference TRBV15 and TRBJ2-3, the CDR3 gives the full variable domain: DAMVIQNPRYQVTQFGKPVTLSCSQTLNHNVMYWYQQKSSQAPKLLFHYYDKDFNNEADTPDNFQSRRPNTSFCFLDIRSPGLGDTAMYLCATSLTPGLAGGTDTQYFGPGTRLTVL.

In nucleotides, the CDR3 is TGTGCCAGCAATCTGGGAAGGGCGGGAGATCGGGATACGCAGTATTTT. Translation: CASNLGRAGDRDTQYF. This chain uses TRBV28 with TRBJ2-3; the match to TRBD2 covers 7 bases. V shed 7 bases, J shed 6 bases, and the junction held 16 bases outside the gene matches. In germline, CDR1 is MDHEN, CDR2 SYDVKM. The CDR3 is made up of 16 amino acids.

This clone was seen only once. In the same sample, other DNA sequences code for this CDR3. This chain uses TRBV6-5 with TRBJ2-7; 9 bases align to TRBD1. The CDR3 contains 14 residues. After removal of 2 bases from V and 3 bases from J, the junction contained 2 bases not matched to a gene. Germline assignment: CDR1 MNHEY and CDR2 SVGAGI. The CDR3 DNA reads TGTGCCAGCAGTTACACGGGACAGGGCTACGAGCAGTACTTC. This encodes CASSYTGQGYEQYF.

The chain recombines TRBV11-2 with TRBJ2-7; TRBD2 agrees at 9 bases. With V trimmed by 3 bases and J by 6 bases, 3 bases remained unmatched. The CDR3 consists of 13 residues. CDR1 and CDR2 from the germline V gene are SGHAT and FQNNGV. The CDR3 reads CASSLAGGLEQYF. CDR3 coding DNA: TGTGCCAGCAGCTTGGCGGGAGGGCTCGAGCAGTACTTC.

The chain employs TRBV7-3 and TRBJ2-1, with TRBD2 matching over 7 bases. Germline CDR1 is SGHTA and CDR2 is FQGTGA. The CDR3 runs to 14 residues. V lost 2 bases, J lost 6 bases, and 4 bases stayed unmatched. CDR3 DNA sequence: TGTGCCAGCAGCTTATGGACTAGTTCCAATGAGCAGTTCTTC. This translates into CASSLWTSSNEQFF.

The chain uses TRBV25-1 and TRBJ1-2; unclear D gene. The CDR3 contains 14 residues. V gave up 4 bases and J gave up 2 bases, with 11 bases separating them. Germline V gives CDR1 MGHDK, CDR2 SYGVNS. DNA for the CDR3: TGTGCCAGCAGTGCGGCAGGAGAGAACTATGGCTACACCTTC. Translation: CASSAAGENYGYTF.

The rearrangement joins TRBV30 to TRBJ1-5; D possibly corresponds to TRBD1 (5 bases). V lost 4 bases, J lost 9 bases, and 16 bases lay in between. The CDR3 totals 13 residues. Germline V gene lookup returns CDR1 GTSNPN and CDR2 SVGIG (reference sequence). The CDR3 here is CAWTLGGEGPQHF. CDR3 nucleotide sequence: TGTGCCTGGACTCTTGGGGGAGAGGGGCCCCAGCATTTT.

This clone was counted once. The genes are TRBV14 and TRBJ2-2, with TRBD1 as a possible D gene (5 bases). This CDR3 comprises 13 residues. The germline V gene encodes CDR1 SGHDN and CDR2 FVKESK. V lost 6 bases and J lost 6, with 11 bases in between. CDR3 DNA: TGTGCCAGCAGTCACAGGATCCCCGGGGAGCTGTTTTTT. Amino acids: CASSHRIPGELFF.

The chain links TRBV11-1 to TRBJ1-2; no clear D. The V end lost 3 bases, the J end lost 4 bases, and 12 bases lay between the germline ends. The CDR3 loop spans 14 amino acids. The germline CDR1 and CDR2 sequences are SGHAT and FQDESV (reference sequence). The CDR3 loop reads CASSFSQPSYGYTF. The CDR3 DNA reads TGTGCCAGCAGCTTTTCTCAGCCGAGCTATGGCTACACCTTC.

The chain couples TRBV11-2 to TRBJ1-2, with 10 positions matching TRBD1. The CDR3 consists of 13 residues. The germline V gene encodes CDR1 SGHAT and CDR2 FQNNGV. With 1 base clipped from V and 9 bases from J, the junction kept 2 bases outside the gene matches. In DNA form, the CDR3 reads TGTGCCAGCAGCTTAGGACAGGGGGCTCGCTACACCTTC. Amino acid sequence: CASSLGQGARYTF.

This clone was observed a single time. The rearrangement uses TRBV29-1 and TRBJ1-1, with D possibly matching TRBD1 (5 bases). This CDR3 comprises 14 residues. Germline CDR1 SQVTM, CDR2 ANQGSEA. The V and J ends lost 6 bases and 4 bases respectively, with 18 bases between them. The CDR3 region is CSVGRGGGGTEAFF. The CDR3 DNA follows: TGCAGCGTGGGTCGCGGGGGTGGTGGCACTGAAGCTTTCTTT.

The gene calls are TRBV7-2 and TRBJ2-2; no clear D gene. Germline assignment: CDR1 SGHTA and CDR2 FQGNSA. This CDR3 has 14 residues. Between the trimmed V and J ends, which lost 3 bases and 2 bases, there was a span of 7 bases. CDR3 region: CASSLSSNTGELFF. Here the CDR3 DNA reads TGTGCCAGCAGCTTGTCCAGTAACACCGGGGAGCTGTTTTTT. Complete variable domain (other parts from reference TRBV7-2 and TRBJ2-2): GAGVSQSPSNKVTEKGKDVELRCDPISGHTALYWYRQSLGQGLEFLIYFQGNSAPDKSGLPSDRFSAERTGGSVSTLTIQRTQQEDSAVYLCASSLSSNTGELFFGEGSRLTVL.

The genes are TRBV2 and TRBJ2-3; TRBD2 matches 11 bases. Germline V lookup: CDR1 SNHLY, CDR2 FYNNEI. After removal of 3 bases from V and 5 bases from J, the junction contained 10 bases not matched to a gene. This CDR3 has 17 residues. This CDR3 is CASSDPELAGVVDTQYF. The CDR3 bases are TGTGCCAGCAGTGACCCGGAACTAGCGGGAGTGGTAGATACGCAGTATTTT.

The gene calls are TRBV27 and TRBJ1-3, with D unclear. This CDR3 has 16 amino acids. Germline V gives CDR1 MNHEY, CDR2 SMNVEV (reference sequence). With 6 bases removed from V and 0 bases from J, the gap between germline ends came to 15 bases. Here the CDR3 reads CASSRAGPGSGNTIYF. The DNA of the CDR3 is TGTGCCAGCAGCCGGGCCGGACCGGGCTCTGGAAACACCATATATTTT.

This chain joins TRBV28 and TRBJ1-1, with 9 bases identical to TRBD1. Germline V gives CDR1 MDHEN, CDR2 SYDVKM. V lost 1 base and J lost 4; bases outside the gene matches: 4. CDR3 length equals 15 residues. The CDR3 reads CASSLYRGRGTEAFF. The CDR3 DNA is TGTGCCAGCAGTTTATACAGGGGGCGCGGCACTGAAGCTTTCTTT.

This chain links TRBV27 with TRBJ2-7; TRBD2 matches 13 bases. J was trimmed by 5 bases and V by 5 bases; bases with no gene match: 12. The germline CDR1 and CDR2 sequences are MNHEY and SMNVEV (reference sequence). The CDR3 runs 17 residues. The CDR3 DNA follows: TGTGCCAGCAGTACACTAGCGGGAGGGCCCTCGTTTGACGAGCAGTACTTC. This translates into CASSTLAGGPSFDEQYF.

J is TRBJ1-1 and V is TRBV4-1, with no clear D. The CDR3 contains 15 residues. The V gene lost 3 bases and the J gene lost 1 base, with 12 bases spanning the gap. Germline V CDR1 and CDR2: MGHRA, YSYEKL. The CDR3 DNA is TGCGCCAGCAGCCATATTGGACGGAAGAACACTGAAGCTTTCTTT. Translating gives CASSHIGRKNTEAFF.

This rearrangement joins TRBV6-1 to TRBJ1-2; possibly TRBD1 for D (5 bases). Germline V gives CDR1 MNHNS, CDR2 SASEGT. V was pared by 5 bases and J by 3 bases, with 10 bases between. There are 13 residues in the CDR3. The CDR3 is CASSQGVDYGYTF. Written as DNA, the CDR3 is TGTGCCAGCAGTCAGGGCGTAGACTATGGCTACACCTTC.

The chain employs TRBV30 and TRBJ2-3, with 7 bases aligning to TRBD2. The germline gives CDR1 GTSNPN, CDR2 SVGIG (reference sequence). This CDR3 spans 12 amino acids. The V and J ends lost 2 bases and 6 bases, in that order; junction bases with no gene match: 2. The CDR3 nucleotides read TGTGCCTGGAGTATGACTAGCGATACGCAGTATTTT. Its translation is CAWSMTSDTQYF.